This T cell receptor beta chain was identified during a study of T cell repertoires in cytomegalovirus infection. About the research overall: Public signatures in TCR beta pointed to CMV infection and matching HLA type.

The study, taken as a whole, reports: Pooled public TCR beta family frequency picked out CMV carriers with the relevant HLA. Predominance within the ex vivo response was attributable to HLA-C-restricted CMV-specific TCR beta clonotypes.

A remark on this clonotype: What it binds is not known.

One entry per CDR3 protein, called by TCRdb with MiXCR from the reads. The profile shows about 55,000 distinct CDR3 sequences, over 15% of them singletons. V dropped 1 base and J dropped 2 bases, with 9 bases sitting between them. The CDR3 runs to 14 residues. The V gene's germline CDR1 is DFQATT and CDR2 SNEGSKA (reference sequence). The V gene is TRBV20-1, the J gene TRBJ1-5; possibly TRBD1 for D (5 bases). The sample was CD8+ T cells from cultured PBMCs, taken from culture after CMV antigen stimulation. This TCR derives from a human donor in good health (CMV status not recorded). Some clones in this sample may be carry-over from other donors' samples. CDR3 in amino acids: CSARARGGNQPQHF. CDR3 DNA sequence: TGCAGTGCTAGAGCACGAGGGGGCAATCAGCCCCAGCATTTT.